Presented here are 25 T cell receptor beta chains from one specimen sequenced in a study of regulatory T cells in long-lasting Graves disease. Time point in this sample: newly diagnosed GD, antithyroid drugs for less than 3 months. PBMC-derived RNA was used for the TCR library. Through Arm-PCR of CDR3 regions and iRepertoire HTBI primers, TCR beta libraries were built. MiXCR, applied by TCRdb to the multiplex PCR reads, yields one record per CDR3 protein. Altogether 360,000 or so distinct CDR3 sequences are present, around 17% being singletons, with the ten largest covering around 27%. These data also formed part of another study, on T cells in Graves' hyperthyroidism and ophthalmopathy.

Sequenced here: peripheral blood mononuclear cells (PBMCs), sampled at new diagnosis, from a patient treated with antithyroid drugs. Receptors originate from a man in his forties or fifties with Graves disease.

In this sample, this clonotype turned up a few times. The gene calls are TRBV20-1 and TRBJ2-7; the D is unclear. Trimming removed 2 bases from V and 5 bases from J, with 13 bases in between. The V gene's germline CDR1 is DFQATT and CDR2 SNEGSKA (reference sequence). The CDR3 is 13 residues long. CDR3 sequence: CSARQVYLNEQYF. Written as DNA, the CDR3 is TGCAGTGCTAGACAGGTTTACCTAAACGAGCAGTACTTC.

There are many counts of this clonotype. The chain joins TRBV7-3 to TRBJ2-1; no clear D gene. CDR3 length equals 15 residues. V was pared by 3 bases and J by 0 bases, with 9 bases between. Germline V gene lookup returns CDR1 SGHTA and CDR2 FQGTGA. In DNA form, the CDR3 reads TGTGCCAGCAGCTTCGGCCAGAGCTCCTACAATGAGCAGTTCTTC. It translates to CASSFGQSSYNEQFF.

This clonotype was seen at least ten times. The CDR3 bases are TGTGCCAGCAGCGTAGGGACTAGCCCTAGCACAGATACGCAGTATTTT. Residues: CASSVGTSPSTDTQYF. The chain recombines TRBV9 with TRBJ2-3, with 8 bases that match TRBD2. V lost 0 bases, J lost 0 bases, and 3 bases stayed unmatched. This CDR3 region has 16 residues. The germline V gene has CDR1 SGDLS and CDR2 YYNGEE.

This clonotype was seen only once. Given a much more abundant clone one base away, this may be a read error. The chain is built from TRBV4-2 and TRBJ1-1; TRBD1 aligns across 9 bases. This CDR3 contains 17 residues. J was trimmed by 6 bases and V by 1 base; bases with no gene match: 12. Germline CDR1 and CDR2: LGHNA and YNFKEQ. CDR3 coding DNA: TGTGCCAGCAGCCAAGCAACGGGACAGGGAGTGTACGCTGAAGCTTTCTTT. This sequence encodes CASSQATGQGVYAEAFF.

This clonotype was seen many times. This rearrangement joins TRBV28 to TRBJ2-7; 8 positions agree with TRBD1. In germline, CDR1 is MDHEN, CDR2 SYDVKM. The ends lost 6 bases at V and 2 bases at J; junction bases unmatched: 6. This CDR3 has 14 residues. The CDR3 DNA is TGTGCCAGCAGCCTCTGGACAGGGACCTACGAGCAGTACTTC. It yields the protein CASSLWTGTYEQYF.

In this sample, this clonotype turned up a few times. V gene TRBV5-1 combines with J gene TRBJ2-4; 7 bases fit TRBD1. Germline loops: CDR1 SGHRS, CDR2 YFSETQ. The V segment lost 0 bases and the J segment 6 bases; nucleotides outside the gene matches: 3. This CDR3 has 14 residues. CDR3 nucleotide sequence: TGCGCCAGCAGCTTGGAGGGGGCTTTAAACATTCAGTACTTC. It specifies CASSLEGALNIQYF.

This clonotype showed up just a few times. This chain joins TRBV9 and TRBJ2-7, with a possible D match to TRBD1 (5 bases). Germline CDR1 and CDR2: SGDLS and YYNGEE. V lost 0 bases and J 6 bases, leaving 13 bases between the germline ends. The CDR3 has 14 amino acids. The CDR3 sequence: CASSVDLGACEQYF. CDR3 DNA: TGTGCCAGCAGCGTAGACTTAGGGGCATGCGAGCAGTACTTC.

This clonotype was found many times. V is TRBV5-1 and J is TRBJ1-1; no reliable D call. V lost 2 bases to trimming and J lost 1 base, with 6 bases between them. The CDR3 is 13 residues long. Germline lookup yields CDR1 SGHRS and CDR2 YFSETQ. The CDR3 is CASSFWQNTEAFF. The CDR3 nucleotides are TGCGCCAGCAGCTTTTGGCAGAACACTGAAGCTTTCTTT.

The chain employs TRBV5-1 and TRBJ1-3; D not resolved. Trimming removed 4 bases from V and 2 bases from J, with 4 bases in between. CDR1 and CDR2 from the germline V gene are SGHRS and YFSETQ. This CDR3 is 12 amino acids long. Here the CDR3 reads CASSVAGNTIYF. The CDR3 coding sequence is TGCGCCAGCAGCGTGGCTGGAAACACCATATATTTT.

This clonotype has ten or more counts. CDR3: CASSSVAGALSSYEQYF. For the CDR3, the DNA is TGTGCCAGCAGCTCAGTAGCGGGGGCCTTGAGCTCCTACGAGCAGTACTTC. This rearrangement joins TRBV7-8 to TRBJ2-7; 9 bases are shared with TRBD2. CDR1 is SGHVS, CDR2 FQNEAQ, per germline. V shed 4 bases, J shed 0 bases, and the junction held 10 bases outside the gene matches. This CDR3 has 17 residues.

This clonotype was picked up many times. CDR3 nucleotide sequence: TGCGCCAGCAGCCAAACGACCCGGGACAGGGGGCAATCACCCCTCCACTTT. Protein product: CASSQTTRDRGQSPLHF. The chain combines TRBV5-1 with TRBJ1-6; 12 nucleotides line up with TRBD1. Germline lookup yields CDR1 SGHRS and CDR2 YFSETQ. V shed 4 bases and J 10 bases; nucleotides not matched to a gene: 12. The CDR3 extends over 17 amino acids.

This clonotype was counted a few times. V usage is TRBV20-1 and J usage is TRBJ2-7, with D possibly TRBD2 on 5 matching bases. Germline values: CDR1 DFQATT, CDR2 SNEGSKA (reference sequence). Trimming pared 6 bases from V and 11 bases from J, leaving 20 bases between. There are 12 residues in the CDR3. The CDR3 coding sequence is TGCAGTGCCCAGGAGGAAGGGCCGTGGGAGTACTTC. It translates to CSAQEEGPWEYF.

Concerning this clonotype itself: A much bigger clone sits one base away, suggesting this may be a read error. The J gene is TRBJ2-1, the V gene TRBV5-1, with TRBD1 identical over 7 bases. Near its end, the DNA agrees better with TRBJ2-3, so the J call may be wrong. CDR1 and CDR2 from the germline V gene are SGHRS and YFSETQ. The CDR3 covers 15 residues. The CDR3 spells CASSLGPTGTDMQYF. In DNA, the CDR3 is TGCGCCAGCAGCTTGGGGCCTACAGGGACAGATATGCAGTATTTT.

The chain has TRBV19 and TRBJ1-1, with 9 nucleotides matching TRBD1. The CDR3 has 14 amino acids. V lost 5 bases, J lost 4 bases, and 5 bases stayed unmatched. CDR1 and CDR2 from the germline V gene are LNHDA and SQIVND (reference sequence). Here the CDR3 reads CASSDGQGITEAFF. CDR3 nucleotide sequence: TGTGCCAGTAGTGACGGACAGGGGATCACTGAAGCTTTCTTT.

On this clonotype itself: A much bigger clone sits one base away, suggesting this may be a read error. J is TRBJ2-3 and V is TRBV5-1; TRBD1 matches at 8 bases. CDR1 and CDR2 (germline): SGHRS, YFSETQ. This CDR3 contains 15 residues. The CDR3 protein is CAGSLTGDMRDTQYF. The CDR3 DNA sequence: TGCGCCGGCAGCTTGACAGGGGATATGAGAGATACGCAGTATTTT.

A note on this clonotype: A far larger clone is just one base off, so this is likely a read error. The genes are TRBV20-1 and TRBJ2-7, with D perhaps TRBD2 (6 bases). Per germline, CDR1 DFQATT and CDR2 SNEGSKA (reference sequence). This CDR3 spans 13 amino acids. The germline V and J ends were trimmed by 8 bases and 7 bases, with 21 bases remaining between them. For the CDR3, the DNA is TGCAGTTTTCCAGCGGGCAACTACAATGAGCAGTACTTC. Translating it yields CSFPAGNYNEQYF.

The sample holds many counts of this clonotype. The chain employs TRBV12-3 or TRBV12-4 and TRBJ1-4, with D possibly matching TRBD1 (5 bases). This CDR3 contains 16 residues. Trimming left V 5 bases short and J 8 bases short, with 21 bases between. This chain's CDR3 is CASSPRMGRGEEKLFF. The CDR3 DNA sequence: TGTGCCAGCAGTCCCCGTATGGGGAGGGGAGAAGAAAAACTGTTTTTT.

This clonotype was counted only a few times. The rearrangement joins TRBV5-1 to TRBJ1-1, with D possibly being TRBD1 (5 bases). The CDR3 runs to 19 residues. V dropped 0 bases and J dropped 1 base, with 22 bases sitting between them. Germline V gives CDR1 SGHRS, CDR2 YFSETQ. The CDR3: CASSLDGVGTGQRNTEAFF. CDR3 DNA: TGCGCCAGCAGCTTGGATGGGGTCGGAACAGGCCAGAGGAACACTGAAGCTTTCTTT.

This clonotype showed up many times. V gene TRBV18 combines with J gene TRBJ2-3; D is undetermined. This CDR3 is built from 14 residues. Per germline, CDR1 KGHSH and CDR2 LQKENI. With 0 bases removed from V and 4 bases from J, the gap between germline ends came to 8 bases. For the CDR3, the DNA is TGTGCCAGCTCACCACCGGCTACCCCAGATACGCAGTATTTT. Translation gives CASSPPATPDTQYF.

This clonotype has ten or more counts. The V call is TRBV10-3, the J call TRBJ1-5; TRBD1 matches at 10 bases. The V gene's germline CDR1 is ENHRY and CDR2 SYGVKD. This CDR3 is 15 amino acids long. With V trimmed by 4 bases and J by 6 bases, 6 bases remained unmatched. CDR3 sequence: CAISAGTGEVQPQHF. The CDR3 coding sequence is TGTGCCATCAGTGCCGGGACAGGGGAAGTTCAGCCCCAGCATTTT.

In its sample, this clonotype was seen many times. This chain links TRBV12-5 with TRBJ2-3, with D hard to call. The CDR3 consists of 15 residues. Germline V CDR1 and CDR2: LGHNT, FRNRAP. Trimming took 0 bases from V and 4 from J, leaving 11 bases between them. The DNA for the CDR3 is TGTGCTAGTGGTTTGGTAATAGGAGTGGCAGATACGCAGTATTTT. It yields the protein CASGLVIGVADTQYF.

This clonotype was observed many times. The gene calls are TRBV4-2 and TRBJ2-7; the match to TRBD2 covers 8 bases. Per the germline V gene, CDR1 is LGHNA and CDR2 is YNFKEQ. CDR3 length: 15 amino acids. The V and J ends lost 0 bases and 4 bases, in that order; junction bases with no gene match: 5. The CDR3 bases are TGTGCCAGCAGCCAAGATGACGGGGGGGTGTACGAGCAGTACTTC. As protein: CASSQDDGGVYEQYF.

This clonotype was seen more than once but under ten times. The chain employs TRBV11-2 and TRBJ2-5; D is uncertain. Germline V lookup: CDR1 SGHAT, CDR2 FQNNGV. The CDR3 loop spans 14 amino acids. V gave up 5 bases and J gave up 5 bases, with 15 bases separating them. The DNA of the CDR3 is TGTGCCAGCAGCGTTACGTGGGGTGGCGAGACCCAGTACTTC. Its translation is CASSVTWGGETQYF.

The rearrangement links TRBV28 to TRBJ2-7; weak D call: TRBD1 (6 bases). Deletions cut 8 bases from V and 2 bases from J, with 16 bases between. Germline CDR1 MDHEN, CDR2 SYDVKM. The CDR3 is 14 amino acids. The CDR3 nucleotides are TGTGCCAGCCCCCCGGGACAACCGCCCTACGAGCAGTACTTC. As protein: CASPPGQPPYEQYF.

This clonotype was seen a handful of times. The genes are TRBV15 and TRBJ1-5, with 9 bases matching TRBD1. J gave up 9 bases and V 5 bases, and 8 bases lay outside the gene matches. CDR3 length: 14 residues. Germline V gives CDR1 LNHNV, CDR2 YYDKDF (reference sequence). CDR3 protein: CATSRGQGLGPQHF. As DNA, the CDR3 is TGTGCCACCAGCCGGGGACAGGGATTAGGGCCCCAGCATTTT. The variable domain in full, with the rest retrieved from reference TRBV15 and TRBJ1-5, is DAMVIQNPRYQVTQFGKPVTLSCSQTLNHNVMYWYQQKSSQAPKLLFHYYDKDFNNEADTPDNFQSRRPNTSFCFLDIRSPGLGDTAMYLCATSRGQGLGPQHFGDGTRLSIL.